Shown below are 4 T cell receptor beta chains from a single sample sequenced in a study of glioma-infiltrating T cells. TCR alpha and beta CDR3 regions were amplified from RNA using iRepertoire nested multiplex PCR. TCRdb re-analysed the multiplex PCR reads in MiXCR, keeping a single row per CDR3 protein. The top ten clones hold 20% of a sample with about 140,000 distinct CDR3 sequences, 39% of them seen once. Material: glioma tissue, nonneoplastic brain tissue, or PBMCs (not recorded which). These receptors were taken from a human donor with low-grade glioma or glioblastoma, undergoing nonglioma brain surgery, or in good health (not recorded which).

Ten or more counts support this clonotype. The chain employs TRBV6-1 and TRBJ2-1, with D maybe TRBD2 (5 bases). This CDR3 spans 15 amino acids. In germline, CDR1 is MNHNS, CDR2 SASEGT. Trimming removed 6 bases from V and 9 bases from J, with 21 bases in between. The CDR3 DNA sequence: TGTGCCAGCAGAAGTCAAGGACTCGAGCGGTTTGAGCAGTTCTTC. Translating it yields CASRSQGLERFEQFF.

This clonotype was seen more than once but under ten times. The V and J genes are TRBV7-2 and TRBJ2-1, with TRBD2 matching over 7 bases. This CDR3 has 14 residues. After removal of 5 bases from V and 10 bases from J, the junction contained 11 bases not matched to a gene. Looked up from germline, CDR1 is SGHTA and CDR2 is FQGNSA. The CDR3 region is CASSPGTMGYEQFF. The DNA for the CDR3 is TGTGCCAGCAGCCCCGGGACTATGGGGTACGAGCAGTTCTTC.

This clonotype was seen only a few times. V and J are TRBV20-1 and TRBJ2-7, with TRBD1 matching over 8 bases. J gave up 3 bases and V 3 bases, and 7 bases lay outside the gene matches. Germline values: CDR1 DFQATT, CDR2 SNEGSKA (reference sequence). The CDR3 totals 14 residues. CDR3 coding DNA: TGCAGTGCTAGGATCCTTGGACAGGGCTACGAGCAGTACTTC. This translates into CSARILGQGYEQYF.

This clonotype was seen a few times. CDR3 protein: CSARASGITDTQYF. Written as DNA, the CDR3 is TGCAGTGCTAGGGCCAGCGGGATAACAGATACGCAGTATTTT. The chain links TRBV20-1 to TRBJ2-3; 7 bases fit TRBD2. CDR3 length equals 14 residues. Germline V gene lookup returns CDR1 DFQATT and CDR2 SNEGSKA (reference sequence). The junction had 6 bases not matched to a gene; V was cut back by 3 bases and J by 3 bases.